The clone carrying this T cell receptor beta chain was observed a handful of times. The antigen remains unidentified. Vbeta (60) and Jbeta (13) primers were used in the PCR. TCRdb's table, derived via immunoSEQ multiplex PCR, lists solely in-frame clones and lacks some. The repertoire consists of 150,000 to 200,000 clones, with approximately 80% occurring once and the leading ten covering roughly 1.6%. The data originate from a study of cytomegalovirus exposure and HLA in healthy donors. The study, taken as a whole, reports: In vitro work confirmed that a few CMV-associated chains recognize CMV antigens.

Between the trimmed V and J ends, which lost 0 bases and 3 bases, there was a span of 17 bases. Germline V gene lookup returns CDR1 LGHNA and CDR2 YSLEER. This CDR3 spans 17 amino acids. This clonotype was obtained from a woman aged 18-29 years in good health and CMV-seronegative. The specimen sequenced was PBMCs. The chain carries TRBV4-3 and TRBJ1-1, with D perhaps matching TRBD1 (6 bases). The CDR3 coding sequence is TGCGCCAGCAGCCAAGATAGGGGGGGGGCAGTCGACACTGAAGCTTTCTTT. This sequence encodes CASSQDRGGAVDTEAFF.